This record looks at one TCR beta chain sequence and its context. The sample originates from a study of control samples from healthy donors and cancer patients. Germline CDR1 reads MNHEY; CDR2 reads SVGEGT. V was shortened by 6 bases and J by 8 bases, with 9 bases between the two germline ends. The CDR3 spans 11 residues. Data came from immunoSEQ multiplex PCR; TCRdb stores just in-frame clones and leaves some out. The sample holds approximately 81,000 clones, 94% seen once. The receptor was derived from a woman aged 18-29 years in good health. The chain combines TRBV6-2 or TRBV6-3 with TRBJ2-3; D call uncertain. The sample taken for sequencing was blood. CDR3 bases: TGTGCCAGCAGCCACGGTGTTACGCAGTATTTT. Translated, it gives CASSHGVTQYF.